The rows below give T cell receptor beta chains drawn from one sample of a study of T cell responses to AZD1222 COVID-19 vaccine. Clones were read by immunoSEQ multiplex PCR, and TCRdb kept only the in-frame ones, dropping some. The sample lists roughly 100,000 clones; 70% to 90% were seen once. This specimen was peripheral blood, taken 28 days after the second AZD1222 dose. These TCRs come from an adult who received the AZD1222 COVID-19 vaccine. Each CDR3 is given with its conserved first and last residue. D genes are given only for firm matches. Rows may omit the clone size; those that give it use once, few, many or a size class.

>14|TRBJ1-2|-|TRBV5-4|TRBD1
TGTGCCAGCAGCCCCCGGGACAGGGTGAATGGCTACACCTTC
CASSPRDRVNGYTF
>14|TRBJ2-5|-|TRBV2|TRBD2
TGTGCCAGCAGACCGGGACTAGCGGGAGAGACCCAGTACTTC
CASRPGLAGETQYF
>13|TRBJ2-7|-|TRBV6-5|TRBD2
TGTGCCAGCACCAGCGGGGTACGCTACGAGCAGTACTTC
CASTSGVRYEQYF
>13|TRBJ2-7|-|TRBV28|-
TGTGCCAGCACCCCGGGTCCCACCTACGAGCAGTACTTC
CASTPGPTYEQYF
>15|TRBJ1-6|once|TRBV6-5|-
TGTGCCAGCAGACTTACTCGGGAGGGACATTCACCCCTCCACTTT
CASRLTREGHSPLHF
>15|TRBJ2-5|-|TRBV24-1|TRBD2
TGTGCCACCAGTGACCGAGCGGGAGGACGAGAGACCCAGTACTTC
CATSDRAGGRETQYF
>15|TRBJ2-7|-|TRBV7-2|TRBD1
TGTGCCAGCAGCGTGACCGGGACAGCACAATACGAGCAGTACTTC
CASSVTGTAQYEQYF
>15|TRBJ1-6|-|TRBV5-4|-
TGTGCCAGCAGTCAAAAGGGCAGGGGTGAATCACCCCTCCACTTT
CASSQKGRGESPLHF
>14|TRBJ1-4|-|TRBV10-3|-
TGTGCCATCAGTGAGTCTGCAAGGGCTGAAAAACTGTTTTTT
CAISESARAEKLFF
>16|TRBJ1-4|few|TRBV2|-
TGTGCCAGCAGTGAGTTGAGGGCAGCAACTAATGAAAAACTGTTTTTT
CASSELRAATNEKLFF
>14|TRBJ1-5|-|TRBV10-1|-
TGCGCCAGCAGTCACGAACTTAGCAATCAGCCCCAGCATTTT
CASSHELSNQPQHF
>16|TRBJ2-7|-|TRBV28|-
TGTGCCAGCACCTCTCTGGGACGGGGGACCTCCTACGAGCAGTACTTC
CASTSLGRGTSYEQYF
>15|TRBJ1-1|few|TRBV3-1/TRBV3-2|-
TGTGCCAGCAGCCAAGTAACAGGTTTGAACACTGAAGCTTTCTTT
CASSQVTGLNTEAFF
>14|TRBJ1-6|-|TRBV6-1|-
TGTGCCAGCAGTGAAGCTGGGGGCTCTTCACCCCTCCACTTT
CASSEAGGSSPLHF
>14|TRBJ1-5|-|TRBV7-9|-
TGTGCCAGCAGCCCAATCAGTTCTGATCAGCCCCAGCATTTT
CASSPISSDQPQHF
>12|TRBJ1-1|-|TRBV7-9|-
TGTGCCAGCAGCCCCGAGGGAACTGAAGCTTTCTTT
CASSPEGTEAFF
>16|TRBJ2-7|-|TRBV28|-
TGTGCCAGCAGTCTTAATCCGCAGGGGAGATCCTACGAGCAGTACTTC
CASSLNPQGRSYEQYF
>13|TRBJ1-1|-|TRBV27|-
TGTGCCAGCAGAGGGGTTTTTTACACTGAAGCTTTCTTT
CASRGVFYTEAFF
>16|TRBJ2-7|-|TRBV7-3|TRBD1
TGTGCCAGCAGCTTAGGACAGGGACCAGCTGCGGGGGAGCAGTACTTC
CASSLGQGPAAGEQYF
>16|TRBJ2-2|-|TRBV7-7|-
TGTGCTAGCAGCTTTTTAGACAGTTCGAACACCGGGGAGCTGTTTTTT
CASSFLDSSNTGELFF
>14|TRBJ1-4|-|TRBV5-1|-
TGCGCCAGCAGCCCCGGGACAACTAATGAAAAACTGTTTTTT
CASSPGTTNEKLFF
>13|TRBJ1-6|-|TRBV24-1|-
TGTGCCACCAGTGACCCGACGGGTGCCACCCTCCACTTT
CATSDPTGATLHF
>12|TRBJ1-2|-|TRBV12-3/TRBV12-4|-
TGTGCCAGCAGTACTGGACATAATGGCTACACCTTC
CASSTGHNGYTF
>16|TRBJ2-1|-|TRBV4-2|TRBD2
TGTGCCAGCAGCCTAGGGACTAGCGGGAGGTCGAATGAGCAGTTCTTC
CASSLGTSGRSNEQFF
>17|TRBJ1-2|-|TRBV28|TRBD1
TGTGCCAGCAGTTTCCGGGACAGCAAACGAACTAACTATGGCTACACCTTC
CASSFRDSKRTNYGYTF
>15|TRBJ2-7|-|TRBV5-1|TRBD2
TGCGCCAGCAGCTTGAGGACTAGCTTCACCGGCGAGCAGTACTTC
CASSLRTSFTGEQYF
>15|TRBJ2-1|-|TRBV3-1/TRBV3-2|TRBD2
TGTGCCAGCAGCGGAGAGGCGGGAGGTTCATTTGAGCAGTTCTTC
CASSGEAGGSFEQFF
>13|TRBJ2-5|-|TRBV9|-
TGTGCCAGCAGCCTGGAATCCCAAGAGACCCAGTACTTC
CASSLESQETQYF
>16|TRBJ2-1|-|TRBV5-4|TRBD2
TGTGCCAGCAGCTTGGCGATAGCGGGATCCTACAATGAGCAGTTCTTC
CASSLAIAGSYNEQFF
>15|TRBJ2-7|-|TRBV7-2|TRBD1
TGTGCCAGCAGCTCGTGGGACAGGAGGTCCTACGAGCAGTACTTC
CASSSWDRRSYEQYF
>14|TRBJ2-7|-|TRBV6-5|-
TGTGCCAGCAGTCCCGGGATAGAACTTGGGGAGCAGTACTTC
CASSPGIELGEQYF
>14|TRBJ2-7|-|TRBV27|-
TGTGCCAGCAGTTTGGAAGGTCGGTCCTACGAGCAGTACTTC
CASSLEGRSYEQYF
>14|TRBJ1-6|-|TRBV27|-
TGTGCCAGCAGTTTTCTGGGAAAACAATCACCCCTCCACTTT
CASSFLGKQSPLHF
>15|TRBJ1-2|-|TRBV11-2|-
TGTGCCAGCAGCTTACTGGGGACACTTAACTATGGCTACACCTTC
CASSLLGTLNYGYTF
>15|TRBJ2-1|once|TRBV4-3|TRBD1
TGCGCCAGCAGCCTTTCCGGGACAGGGATCAATGAGCAGTTCTTC
CASSLSGTGINEQFF
>16|TRBJ2-5|-|TRBV5-1|-
TGCGCCAGCAGCTTGCGAGCAGCGGGCTTCCAAGAGACCCAGTACTTC
CASSLRAAGFQETQYF
>14|TRBJ1-5|once|TRBV30|-
TGTGCCTGGAGTCCGGGTTCCCAAAATCAGCCCCAGCATTTT
CAWSPGSQNQPQHF
>14|TRBJ2-5|-|TRBV27|-
TGTGCCAGCAGTTTATCGGGGCCTCGAGAGACCCAGTACTTC
CASSLSGPRETQYF
>14|TRBJ1-4|-|TRBV27|-
TGTGCCAGCAGTTTATCCGGACCTAATGAAAAACTGTTTTTT
CASSLSGPNEKLFF
>15|TRBJ1-4|-|TRBV7-9|TRBD1
TGTGCCAGCAGCGCCCGACAGGGGGCGTTTGAAAAACTGTTTTTT
CASSARQGAFEKLFF
>13|TRBJ2-3|few|TRBV7-3|-
TGTGCCAGCAGCCTCTCCGGCACAGATACGCAGTATTTT
CASSLSGTDTQYF
>15|TRBJ2-5|-|TRBV7-7|-
TGTGCCAGCAGCTTCAGACCGGGGCCCCAAGAGACCCAGTACTTC
CASSFRPGPQETQYF
>16|TRBJ2-3|-|TRBV7-9|TRBD2
TGTGCCAGCAGCCGCGGGAGCGGGGCTACCGTAGATACGCAGTATTTT
CASSRGSGATVDTQYF
>15|TRBJ1-1|-|TRBV5-1|TRBD1
TGCGCCAGCAGCTTTGACAGGGGCACGAACACTGAAGCTTTCTTT
CASSFDRGTNTEAFF
>15|TRBJ1-3|-|TRBV7-9|-
TGTGCCAGCAGCTTAGTCCAGGGACCTGGAAACACCATATATTTT
CASSLVQGPGNTIYF
>17|TRBJ1-4|-|TRBV7-8|-
TGTGCCAGCAGCTTAGGAGAGTCGGGAGGAGCTAATGAAAAACTGTTTTTT
CASSLGESGGANEKLFF
>16|TRBJ1-2|-|TRBV5-5|-
TGTGCCAGCAGCTTGGGGGTTAGGGGGTTTAACTATGGCTACACCTTC
CASSLGVRGFNYGYTF
>14|TRBJ2-6|-|TRBV7-2|-
TGTGCCCGAAATCAGCGGTCTGGGGCCAACGTCCTGACTTTC
CARNQRSGANVLTF
>13|TRBJ1-1|-|TRBV11-3|-
TGTGCCAGCAGCTTAAAGCGCAACACTGAAGCTTTCTTT
CASSLKRNTEAFF
>13|TRBJ1-1|-|TRBV2|-
TGTGCCAGCAGTGAACAGGGGCACACTGAAGCTTTCTTT
CASSEQGHTEAFF
>12|TRBJ2-7|-|TRBV11-2|-
TGTGCCAGCAGTCGGTGGGGGGACGAGCAGTACTTC
CASSRWGDEQYF
>15|TRBJ1-2|-|TRBV27|-
TGTGCCAGCAGTTTATCCCCGCGGGGGAGCTATGGCTACACCTTC
CASSLSPRGSYGYTF
>13|TRBJ1-1|few|TRBV18|-
TGTGCCAGCTCACCACCTCTTGACACTGAAGCTTTCTTT
CASSPPLDTEAFF
>15|TRBJ1-5|few|TRBV6-2/TRBV6-3|-
TGTGCCAGCAGTTACTCCCCGTATAGCAATCAGCCCCAGCATTTT
CASSYSPYSNQPQHF
>15|TRBJ2-7|-|TRBV7-8|TRBD2
TGTGCCAGCAGCTTAGCGGGAGGGAACTCCTACGAGCAGTACTTC
CASSLAGGNSYEQYF